The clone carrying this T cell receptor (beta chain) was counted at least ten times. The data derive from a study of T cells in Graves' hyperthyroidism and ophthalmopathy. RNA transcripts gave rise to amplified TCR beta CDR3 regions. The study used the HTBI primer set for a first-round RT-PCR of the TCR CDR3. TCRdb recomputed calls from the multiplex PCR reads with MiXCR, one row per CDR3 protein. The sample holds approximately 520,000 distinct CDR3 sequences, 20% seen once. The CDR3 is 13 residues long. The germline V gene encodes CDR1 ENHRY and CDR2 SYGVKD. V was trimmed by 2 bases and J by 1 base, leaving 5 bases between them.

The TCR comes from a man aged 18 to 30 with Graves' hyperthyroidism. Material: blood. The J gene is TRBJ2-5, the V gene TRBV10-3, with D possibly TRBD2 on 5 matching bases. The CDR3 sequence is CAISEGSQETQYF. The DNA of the CDR3 is TGTGCCATCAGTGAGGGGAGCCAAGAGACCCAGTACTTC.